These T cell receptor beta chains were read from a single sample in a study of T-cell memory formation after mild COVID-19. TCRdb analysed the 5' RACE reads with MiXCR anew, one entry per CDR3 protein. The sample has a few hundred thousand distinct CDR3 sequences, roughly 21% seen once; the top ten hold approximately 12%. Sequencing was done on a sample of PBMCs or a T cell subset sorted from them (not recorded which). These receptors were taken from an adult woman who had mild COVID-19 (a few samples of this study predate the infection). Cell type and time point are not known. Both conserved end residues are part of each CDR3. Fields, in order: V gene, clone size, D gene, CDR3 protein. A D gene is named only where the DNA matches it firmly. Where a row states a size, it is once, few, many or the class of an expanded clone; other rows omit it.

>TRBV11-2|few|TRBD1
CASSQTSRASEDRGRETQYF
>TRBV18|NA|NA
CASSSVGGVIEQYF
>TRBV5-1|NA|NA
CASSSQAFNSPLHF
>TRBV24-1|few|TRBD2
CATSEQTSGGSTDTQYF
>TRBV4-1|few|NA
CASSQERGPYNEQFF
>TRBV12-3/TRBV12-4|few|TRBD1
CASRRQGAYEQYF
>TRBV4-2|few|NA
CASSQDRSSGGNIQYF
>TRBV5-1|few|NA
CASSLASSGTQYF
>TRBV4-1|many|NA
CASTTLGGPRGSDTQYF
>TRBV6-6|NA|TRBD1
CASSYSTGGNYGYTF
>TRBV18|NA|NA
CASSHLPQGSTDTQYF
>TRBV7-2|NA|TRBD2
CASSLTGTSGSIEQYF
>TRBV28|NA|NA
CASSLGGTSAQYF
>TRBV6-5|few|NA
CASSRSRDMAFF
>TRBV5-1|many|TRBD1
CASSWTGSYEQYF
>TRBV7-8|few|NA
CASSLVGQLMNTEAFF
>TRBV20-1|few|TRBD2
CSARDLSGLAFEQYF
>TRBV20-1|few|NA
CSAGALNYGYTF
>TRBV28|few|NA
CASSLHDTQYF
>TRBV5-1|NA|NA
CASSSFQSSYNEQFF
>TRBV11-2|NA|NA
CASSFGGGHEQFF
>TRBV7-8|many|NA
CASSSMNTEAFF
>TRBV5-1|NA|NA
CASSLALGRNYEQYF
>TRBV6-5|few|NA
CASSYATPSSYNSPLHF
>TRBV6-5|NA|NA
CASSYSSSAGLSNEQFF
>TRBV15|few|NA
CATSREVGLTYNEQFF
>TRBV14|NA|NA
CASSQGIAFGDEQYF
>TRBV4-3|NA|TRBD2
CASSPTAGLGETQYF
>TRBV7-6|few|NA
CASSRLVVGPGNTIYF
>TRBV18|few|NA
CASSLSPGGLAKNIQYF
>TRBV5-5|few|NA
CASSSHGGETQYF
>TRBV3-1|NA|NA
CASSSRVEPVLNEQFF
>TRBV6-2/TRBV6-3|few|TRBD1
CASSLTGGKADTQYF
>TRBV5-1|few|TRBD1
CASSVTGGSGETQYF
>TRBV6-2/TRBV6-3|NA|NA
CASSPIQGTDQPQHF
>TRBV5-1|NA|NA
CASSASLGGVNTGELFF
>TRBV5-1|few|TRBD1
CASSSGQGAYTGELFF
>TRBV12-3/TRBV12-4|NA|NA
CASSFGDRPYEQYF
>TRBV7-9|many|NA
CASSSRGTYEQYF
>TRBV24-1|NA|TRBD1
CATRDSSGQETQYF
>TRBV19|NA|NA
CASSIMDLGDPYGYTF
>TRBV12-3/TRBV12-4|NA|TRBD2
CASSYPGRLAGVADTQYF
>TRBV10-3|NA|NA
CAISESAIDTQYF
>TRBV12-5|NA|TRBD1
CASGLGQGNEKLFF
>TRBV6-2/TRBV6-3|NA|NA
CASSYPYLPTGELFF
>TRBV15|NA|NA
CATSRDLNEQFF
>TRBV7-9|few|TRBD2
CASSLSGTSSYNEQFF
>TRBV5-1|few|TRBD1
CASSRDSKTGELFF
>TRBV5-1|NA|NA
CASSPGGNNYGYTF
>TRBV9|NA|TRBD2
CASSPPAWGGGRGRDEQFF
>TRBV5-5|NA|NA
CASSLAPASYNEQFF
>TRBV15|NA|NA
CATSRGLGSTETQYF
>TRBV7-8|few|TRBD1
CASSLARTGLVSAGYTF
>TRBV7-6|NA|TRBD1
CASSLGGQATYEQYF
>TRBV10-3|NA|NA
CAISPGTPTGELFF